This note documents a single TCR beta chain sequence. What it binds is not known. The use of genomic DNA as template underpinned the TCR beta VDJ and CDR3 profiling. TCRdb re-called the reads through MiXCR, storing one row per CDR3 protein. This table holds about 210,000 distinct CDR3 sequences, under 65% found once. Trimming took 6 bases from V and 2 from J; bases not matched to a gene: 5. CDR3 size: 14 residues. Germline V gene lookup returns CDR1 ENHRY and CDR2 SYGVKD. The data derive from a study of CD8+CD57+ T cells in acquired aplastic anemia. Study details: Sorted CD4+ and CD8+ cells yielded DNA averaging around 3.2 ug. CD4+ reads averaged roughly 9.8 million in healthy donors.

Points from the study as a whole: The study identified 25 to 30 CD8+ CDR3 sequences shared by patients and controls. Patients and controls had CD8+ Simpson's diversity values that were not significantly distinct.

The sequencing input was sorted CD4+, CD8+, or CD8+CD57+ T cells (not recorded which) from PBMCs. J is TRBJ1-1 and V is TRBV10-3; 8 nucleotides align to TRBD1. The source of this sequence is a human donor in good health. The CDR3 here is CAIRDPGGNTEAFF. The CDR3 DNA sequence: TGTGCCATCAGGGACCCAGGGGGCAACACTGAAGCTTTCTTT.